The clone carrying this T cell receptor (beta chain) was seen just once. Its cognate antigen is unknown. Sequenced by immunoSEQ multiplex PCR; TCRdb stores in-frame clones only, minus some. The data show around 35,000 clones, about 70% seen once. The data originate from a study of vaccination effects on CD4 cells after COVID-19. Study background: After expansion with viral peptide pools in the ViraFEST assay, antigen-specific CD4+ T cells were sequenced.

Upon completion of more than 9 days in culture, CD4+ T cells were isolated. Cells had half their medium changed to IL-2 medium on days 3 and 7. The sequencing here drew on CD4+ T cells from PBMCs cultured without peptide, taken before COVID-19 vaccination. The source of this sequence is a human donor who received a COVID-19 vaccine.

The CDR3 here is CASSRQAYSNYGYTF. Here the CDR3 DNA reads TGTGCCAGCAGCCGACAGGCTTACTCTAACTATGGCTACACCTTC. This chain links TRBV3-1 (or the pseudogene TRBV3-2) with TRBJ1-2; D possibly corresponds to TRBD1 (6 bases). Germline V lookup: CDR1 LGHDT, CDR2 YNNKEL (reference sequence). The CDR3 has 15 amino acids. With 4 bases removed from V and 0 bases from J, the gap between germline ends came to 12 bases.